The 26 T cell receptor beta chains presented below share a single source sample, sequenced in a study of blood T cells in healthy people across ages. Alongside a J-beta primer mix, a sample-barcoded 5' primer served in a second PCR lasting 7 to 11 cycles. TCRdb re-called the 5' RACE reads with MiXCR, one entry per CDR3 protein. The table records fewer than 650,000 distinct CDR3 sequences, over 25% of them present only once. The data were also submitted as part of a second study, on T cells of mothers and their children.

The sequencing input was blood. These receptors originate from a boy aged 2 to 9 in good health.

The chain is built from TRBV7-8 and TRBJ2-4, with 13 bases aligning to TRBD2. Per germline, CDR1 SGHVS and CDR2 FQNEAQ. The CDR3 totals 14 residues. J gave up 10 bases and V 5 bases, and 5 bases lay outside the gene matches. The CDR3 loop reads CASSIWTSGGIQYF. CDR3 sequence (DNA): TGTGCCAGCAGCATATGGACTAGCGGGGGTATTCAGTACTTC. Full variable domain (missing parts from reference TRBV7-8 and TRBJ2-4): GAGVSQSPRYKVAKRGQDVALRCDPISGHVSLFWYQQALGQGPEFLTYFQNEAQLDKSGLPSDRFFAERPEGSVSTLKIQRTQQEDSAVYLCASSIWTSGGIQYFGAGTRLSVL.

CDR3 sequence (DNA): TGTGCCATCAACCCAGACAGGTACAATGAGCAGTTCTTC. It is translated as CAINPDRYNEQFF. V gene TRBV10-3 combines with J gene TRBJ2-1, with TRBD1 as a possible D gene (6 bases). Trimming shortened V by 7 bases and J by 4 bases, and 11 bases separated the two germline ends. The CDR3 covers 13 residues. Germline CDR1 ENHRY, CDR2 SYGVKD.

The V gene is TRBV6-2 or TRBV6-3, the J gene TRBJ2-3; 14 bases match TRBD2. The germline gives CDR1 MNHEY, CDR2 SVGEGT. V dropped 6 bases and J dropped 5; count of bases not matched to a gene: 4. This CDR3 contains 15 residues. The CDR3, as DNA: TGTGCCAGCAGCGTGGGACTAGCGGGAGTAGATACGCAGTATTTT. It yields the protein CASSVGLAGVDTQYF.

This clonotype was found a few times. The gene calls are TRBV5-1 and TRBJ1-1, with D possibly TRBD1 on 5 matching bases. Trimming removed 1 base from V and 1 base from J, with 11 bases in between. CDR1 SGHRS and CDR2 YFSETQ come from the germline V gene. The CDR3 is made up of 15 amino acids. CDR3 sequence reads: CASSLLGTGNTEAFF. The CDR3 DNA is TGCGCCAGCAGCTTGCTGGGGACGGGGAACACTGAAGCTTTCTTT. The full variable domain, rest sourced from reference TRBV5-1 and TRBJ1-1, is KAGVTQTPRYLIKTRGQQVTLSCSPISGHRSVSWYQQTPGQGLQFLFEYFSETQRNKGNFPGRFSGRQFSNSRSEMNVSTLELGDSALYLCASSLLGTGNTEAFFGQGTRLTVV.

V usage is TRBV6-6 and J usage is TRBJ2-2; unclear D gene. V was cut by 2 bases and J by 4 bases, with 8 bases left in between. From germline, CDR1 is MNHNY and CDR2 SVGAGI (reference sequence). This CDR3 spans 14 amino acids. This CDR3 is CASSYGVGTGELFF. In nucleotides, the CDR3 is TGTGCCAGCAGTTACGGGGTCGGCACCGGGGAGCTGTTTTTT.

V and J are TRBV10-1 and TRBJ2-4; D ambiguous. The CDR3 runs 14 residues. Germline values: CDR1 WNHNN, CDR2 SYGVQD (reference sequence). The germline V and J ends were trimmed by 7 bases and 1 base, with 11 bases remaining between them. This chain's CDR3 is CASIRPLAKNIQYF. As DNA, the CDR3 is TGCGCCAGCATTAGGCCGCTGGCCAAAAACATTCAGTACTTC.

The rearrangement joins TRBV7-8 to TRBJ2-1, with 12 bases matching TRBD2. The CDR3 consists of 17 residues. V lost 5 bases and J lost 4; bases outside the gene matches: 9. Germline V gene lookup returns CDR1 SGHVS and CDR2 FQNEAQ. The CDR3 DNA is TGTGCCAGCAGCGATACTAGCGGGAGGAGTCCTTACAATGAGCAGTTCTTC. Translated, it gives CASSDTSGRSPYNEQFF.

This clonotype was observed a handful of times. This chain's CDR3 is CSANRALETQYF. Written as DNA, the CDR3 is TGCAGTGCAAACAGGGCCCTAGAGACCCAGTACTTC. The chain couples TRBV20-1 to TRBJ2-5, with D possibly being TRBD1 (6 bases). The CDR3 covers 12 residues. CDR1 DFQATT and CDR2 SNEGSKA come from the germline V gene (reference sequence). The V end lost 6 bases, the J end lost 4 bases, and 12 bases lay between the germline ends.

The chain combines TRBV10-3 with TRBJ1-5; the D is unclear. With 8 bases removed from V and 0 bases from J, the gap between germline ends came to 14 bases. Per the germline V gene, CDR1 is ENHRY and CDR2 is SYGVKD. CDR3 size: 15 residues. This chain's CDR3 is CAIAEGRNSNQPQHF. As DNA, the CDR3 is TGTGCCATCGCCGAAGGGAGGAATAGCAATCAGCCCCAGCATTTT.

The V call is TRBV19, the J call TRBJ2-7; no firm D call. The germline V gene has CDR1 LNHDA and CDR2 SQIVND (reference sequence). Trimming pared 5 bases from V and 2 bases from J, leaving 13 bases between. This CDR3 has 14 amino acids. This chain's CDR3 is CASSPSDKAYEQYF. The CDR3 nucleotides are TGTGCCAGTAGTCCGTCCGACAAGGCCTACGAGCAGTACTTC.

This CDR3 reads CASSSNGGYGYTF. The CDR3, as DNA: TGTGCCAGCAGTTCGAATGGGGGCTATGGCTACACCTTC. V usage is TRBV12-3 or TRBV12-4 and J usage is TRBJ1-2, with D possibly being TRBD1 (5 bases). The CDR3 is made up of 13 amino acids. The V and J ends lost 4 bases and 4 bases respectively, with 10 bases between them.

To note about this clonotype: The junction departs from the called germline gene at one end, perhaps through a read error. The chain employs TRBV29-1 and TRBJ1-2; weak D call: TRBD1 (6 bases). The CDR3 is 12 residues long. The germline gives CDR1 SQVTM, CDR2 ANQGSEA. CDR3 protein: CSVDQGWIGYAF. The DNA for the CDR3 is TGCAGCGTTGACCAGGGGTGGATTGGCTACGCCTTC.

The chain uses TRBV7-2 and TRBJ1-2; D remains ambiguous. Trimming stripped 3 bases from V and 6 bases from J, with 17 bases between. Per germline, CDR1 SGHTA and CDR2 FQGNSA. This CDR3 comprises 15 residues. CDR3: CASSLFVPLRDGYTF. CDR3 nucleotide sequence: TGTGCCAGCAGCTTGTTTGTCCCCCTGCGGGATGGCTACACCTTC. The full variable domain, in which reference TRBV7-2 and TRBJ1-2 provide the parts outside the CDR3, is GAGVSQSPSNKVTEKGKDVELRCDPISGHTALYWYRQSLGQGLEFLIYFQGNSAPDKSGLPSDRFSAERTGGSVSTLTIQRTQQEDSAVYLCASSLFVPLRDGYTFGSGTRLTVV.

In its sample, this clonotype was seen a few times. J is TRBJ2-7 and V is TRBV6-5, with D tentatively TRBD1 (6 bases). Between the trimmed V and J ends, which lost 6 bases and 2 bases, there was a span of 14 bases. Looked up from germline, CDR1 is MNHEY and CDR2 is SVGAGI. The CDR3 is 14 amino acids. The CDR3 is CASSYLGTPYEQYF. The CDR3 DNA follows: TGTGCCAGCAGCTACCTCGGGACACCCTACGAGCAGTACTTC.

This clonotype was seen more than once but under ten times. The CDR3 sequence: CSVDKGWAQYF. CDR3 sequence (DNA): TGCAGCGTTGACAAGGGCTGGGCCCAGTACTTC. The chain carries TRBV29-1 and TRBJ2-5; D not certain. The CDR3 contains 11 residues. The V gene lost 3 bases and the J gene lost 9 bases, with 11 bases spanning the gap. Germline assignment: CDR1 SQVTM and CDR2 ANQGSEA.

For the CDR3, the DNA is TGTGCCAGCAGCTTACCTAAGGAGCAGTTCTTC. Its translation is CASSLPKEQFF. The genes are TRBV7-9 and TRBJ2-1; D is ambiguous. This CDR3 is built from 11 residues. V lost 2 bases, J lost 10 bases, and 6 bases lay in between. Germline assignment: CDR1 SEHNR and CDR2 FQNEAQ (reference sequence).

J is TRBJ2-3 and V is TRBV7-6; 8 bases match TRBD2. This CDR3 region has 16 residues. The J segment lost 4 bases and the V segment lost 4 bases, leaving 10 bases of the junction unmatched. Germline CDR1 SGHVS, CDR2 FNYEAQ. The CDR3 region has the DNA TGTGCCAGCAGCTCGCGAAGCGGGAGTGGTGCAGATACGCAGTATTTT. Protein sequence: CASSSRSGSGADTQYF.

This rearrangement joins TRBV6-5 to TRBJ2-2; TRBD1 matches 8 bases. Germline CDR1 and CDR2: MNHEY and SVGAGI. Trimming removed 5 bases from V and 1 base from J; junction bases left unmatched: 3. The CDR3 consists of 15 residues. CDR3 amino acids: CASSRTGRNTGELFF. The DNA for the CDR3 is TGTGCCAGCAGTCGGACAGGGAGGAACACCGGGGAGCTGTTTTTT.

This chain uses TRBV4-3 with TRBJ1-4; a weak D match, TRBD1 (5 bases). CDR1 is LGHNA and CDR2 is YSLEER in the germline V gene. The germline V and J ends were trimmed by 0 bases and 2 bases, with 13 bases remaining between them. CDR3 length: 17 amino acids. In nucleotides, the CDR3 is TGCGCCAGCAGCCAAGATATCAACAGGATGACTAATGAAAAACTGTTTTTT. It specifies CASSQDINRMTNEKLFF.

The chain couples TRBV18 to TRBJ2-5; tentative D call: TRBD2 (6 bases). The CDR3 runs 14 residues. In germline, CDR1 is KGHSH, CDR2 LQKENI. With 3 bases removed from V and 5 bases from J, the gap between germline ends came to 13 bases. The CDR3 bases are TGTGCCAGCTCACCGGCTAGCGTGAGGGAGACCCAGTACTTC. Its translation is CASSPASVRETQYF.

Many counts were recorded for this clonotype. The chain joins TRBV3-1 to TRBJ2-4; 14 nucleotides line up with TRBD2. There are 17 residues in the CDR3. V lost 0 bases to trimming and J lost 8 bases; unmatched junction nucleotides: 6. Per germline, CDR1 LGHDT and CDR2 YNNKEL (reference sequence). The CDR3 DNA reads TGTGCCAGCAGCCAAGAGGGACTAGCGGGAGTAAGGGACATTCAGTACTTC. This sequence encodes CASSQEGLAGVRDIQYF.

The V call is TRBV10-3, the J call TRBJ2-6, with a possible D match to TRBD2 (6 bases). The CDR3 sequence is 14 residues long. Germline loops: CDR1 ENHRY, CDR2 SYGVKD. V lost 7 bases and J 2 bases, leaving 9 bases between the germline ends. This CDR3 reads CAIKSGPGANVLTF. In DNA, the CDR3 is TGTGCCATCAAAAGCGGGCCTGGGGCCAACGTCCTGACTTTC.

V is TRBV6-5 and J is TRBJ2-1, with 8 positions matching TRBD1. The DNA end is more similar to TRBJ2-7, so the J call may be wrong. In germline, CDR1 is MNHEY, CDR2 SVGAGI. The CDR3 length is 14 residues. CDR3 loop: CASSYARGLGEQYF. In DNA, the CDR3 is TGTGCCAGCAGTTACGCCAGGGGGCTGGGCGAGCAGTACTTC.

This clonotype was observed a handful of times. The chain recombines TRBV6-5 with TRBJ2-7; 7 nucleotides line up with TRBD2. Trimming took 7 bases from V and 7 from J; bases not matched to a gene: 13. The CDR3 extends over 14 amino acids. Germline V gene data show CDR1 as MNHEY and CDR2 as SVGAGI. In DNA, the CDR3 is TGTGCCAGCAAGTGGGGATCCAGGGAGGGAGAGCAGTACTTC. This encodes CASKWGSREGEQYF.

This sequence joins TRBV19 and TRBJ1-2; tentatively, D is TRBD1 (5 bases). Germline lookup yields CDR1 LNHDA and CDR2 SQIVND (reference sequence). The V gene lost 4 bases and the J gene lost 2 bases, with 20 bases spanning the gap. There are 17 residues in the CDR3. The CDR3 protein is CASSTLLRGKENYGYTF. The CDR3 DNA sequence: TGTGCCAGTAGTACACTTCTCCGGGGCAAGGAGAACTATGGCTACACCTTC.

In this sample, this clonotype turned up a few times. The chain carries TRBV12-3 or TRBV12-4 and TRBJ2-3; D tentatively reads TRBD1 or TRBD2 (5 bases each). This CDR3 is built from 15 residues. Trimming took off 3 bases at V and 10 bases at J, with 20 bases between the two ends. CDR3 amino acids: CASSLWDEERVAQYF. CDR3 nucleotide sequence: TGTGCCAGCAGTTTGTGGGACGAAGAAAGGGTTGCGCAGTATTTT.